A selection of T cell receptor beta chains follows, all from one sample in a study of T cell responses to AZD1222 COVID-19 vaccine. TCRdb's copy holds only in-frame clones and misses some; the assay was immunoSEQ multiplex PCR. Here the sample spans roughly 200,000 clones, roughly nine tenths being singletons. The sample here was peripheral blood, taken 28 days after the second AZD1222 dose. The receptor source for this set is an adult who received the AZD1222 COVID-19 vaccine. Both conserved end residues are part of each CDR3. A D gene is named only where the DNA matches it firmly. Only part of the rows carry a size: once, few, many, or a class if the clone is expanded.

NA,17,TRBJ1-2,TRBD1,TRBV7-9,TGTGCCAGCAGCTCCACCCCAGGGACAGGGTCTAACTATGGCTACACCTTC,CASSSTPGTGSNYGYTF
NA,16,TRBJ2-5,TRBD2,TRBV5-5,TGTGCCAGCAGCTTTTGGAGCGGGGGGGCGGAGGAGACCCAGTACTTC,CASSFWSGGAEETQYF
NA,13,TRBJ1-1,TRBD1,TRBV7-2,TGTGCCAGCAGCCCAGGGCAGGGGGCTGGCGCTTTCTTT,CASSPGQGAGAFF
NA,14,TRBJ2-5,TRBD2,TRBV10-1,TGCGCCAGCAGTGGGAGCGGGAGACGGGAGACCCAGTACTTC,CASSGSGRRETQYF
NA,13,TRBJ1-6,TRBD1,TRBV2,TGTGCCAGCAGCGGACAGGGTAATTCACCCCTCCACTTT,CASSGQGNSPLHF
NA,15,TRBJ2-3,TRBD2,TRBV28,TGTGCCAGCAGCCCGCCGACTAGCCTGCGGGATACGCAGTATTTT,CASSPPTSLRDTQYF
NA,17,TRBJ2-1,NA,TRBV5-5,TGTGCCAGCAGTCACCCCCTCAGGGATTTCTCCTACAATGAGCAGTTCTTC,CASSHPLRDFSYNEQFF
once,15,TRBJ1-3,TRBD1,TRBV6-6,TGTGCCAGCAGTTGGGGACAGAGCTCTGGAAACACCATATATTTT,CASSWGQSSGNTIYF
NA,15,TRBJ2-7,NA,TRBV15,TGTGCCACCAGCACCACCCTGGGGGTGGACTACGAGCAGTACTTC,CATSTTLGVDYEQYF
NA,12,TRBJ2-2,NA,TRBV6-5,TGTGCCAGCAGATCCGGGACCGGGGAGCTGTTTTTT,CASRSGTGELFF
NA,14,TRBJ2-5,NA,TRBV19,TGTGCCAGTAGTATTGGCCAGTCTGCGGAGACCCAGTACTTC,CASSIGQSAETQYF
NA,14,TRBJ2-3,NA,TRBV10-2,TGCGCCAGCACTCCAGTTCTCTCGGCAGATACGCAGTATTTT,CASTPVLSADTQYF
NA,15,TRBJ1-2,NA,TRBV4-2,TGTGCCAGCAGCCAAGATAAAGGGCAGGGGAAGGGCTACACCTTC,CASSQDKGQGKGYTF
NA,13,TRBJ2-2,NA,TRBV12-3/TRBV12-4,TGTGCCAGCACCGCCCGGGGAACCGGGGAGCTGTTTTTT,CASTARGTGELFF
NA,13,TRBJ1-2,TRBD1,TRBV7-6,TGTGCCAGCAGCAGACGACAGGGATATGGCTACACCTTC,CASSRRQGYGYTF
NA,13,TRBJ1-5,NA,TRBV18,TGTGCCAGCTCACGGGAAACCAATCAGCCCCAGCATTTT,CASSRETNQPQHF
NA,13,TRBJ2-5,TRBD2,TRBV7-8,TGTGCCAGCAGCCCTGGGGGGGAGAGGGCCCAGTACTTC,CASSPGGERAQYF
NA,16,TRBJ1-1,NA,TRBV18,TGTGCCAGCTCACCGCTTATACAGGGATCGAACACTGAAGCTTTCTTT,CASSPLIQGSNTEAFF
NA,14,TRBJ2-1,NA,TRBV5-1,TGCGCCAGCAGATGGACTATTTCCTACAATGAGCAGTTCTTC,CASRWTISYNEQFF
NA,14,TRBJ2-7,TRBD2,TRBV3-1/TRBV3-2,TGTGCCAGCAGACCTGCCGGGACTATCTACGAGCAGTACTTC,CASRPAGTIYEQYF
NA,15,TRBJ2-1,TRBD1,TRBV5-1,TGCGCCAGCAGCTTCCGGGACAGGGGGATCCATGAGCAGTTCTTC,CASSFRDRGIHEQFF
NA,14,TRBJ1-1,NA,TRBV14,TGTGCCAGCAGCAACCGTCAGGGAGGGACTGAAGCTTTCTTT,CASSNRQGGTEAFF
NA,16,TRBJ2-1,NA,TRBV7-8,TGTGCCAGCAGCTTAGTGAGCCGGGGCTCCTACAATGAGCAGTTCTTC,CASSLVSRGSYNEQFF
NA,14,TRBJ1-2,NA,TRBV27,TGTGCCAGCAGGGCCACAGGCATCGACTATGGCTACACCTTC,CASRATGIDYGYTF
NA,16,TRBJ1-1,NA,TRBV9,TGTGCCAGCAGCGTAGGAGGGGCGGCGCTGAACACTGAAGCTTTCTTT,CASSVGGAALNTEAFF
NA,12,TRBJ2-1,NA,TRBV5-5,TGTGCCAGCAGCTTTTGGGACAATGAGCAGTTCTTC,CASSFWDNEQFF